The 5 T cell receptor beta chains below all came from one sample that was sequenced in a study of control samples from healthy donors and cancer patients. Measured with immunoSEQ multiplex PCR; TCRdb has only the in-frame clones, and not every one. The repertoire holds 160,000 or so clones, with about 94% as singletons. The sequencing input was blood. The origin of the receptors is a woman aged 40 to 49 in good health.

The table lists this clone with a count of one. V is TRBV11-1 and J is TRBJ2-6, with D hard to call. The V and J ends lost 0 bases and 1 base respectively, with 7 bases between them. This CDR3 has 16 amino acids. Germline values: CDR1 SGHAT, CDR2 FQDESV (reference sequence). CDR3 DNA: TGTGCCAGCAGCTTAGCGCCGGCTTCTGGGGCCAACGTCCTGACTTTC. This translates into CASSLAPASGANVLTF.

This clone showed up just once. The chain joins TRBV18 to TRBJ1-2, with 8 bases fitting TRBD1. Trimming removed 1 base from V and 0 bases from J; junction bases left unmatched: 7. Germline loops: CDR1 KGHSH, CDR2 LQKENI. This CDR3 spans 17 amino acids. CDR3 nucleotides: TGTGCCAGCTCACCACGGGCAGGGGGCCAGGCTAACTATGGCTACACCTTC. Its protein is CASSPRAGGQANYGYTF.

The J gene is TRBJ1-2, the V gene TRBV30; 9 nucleotides agree with TRBD1. This CDR3 is built from 13 residues. In germline, CDR1 is GTSNPN, CDR2 SVGIG (reference sequence). V lost 7 bases and J lost 4; bases outside the gene matches: 7. The CDR3 DNA reads as TGTGCCTACCAACAGGGGGCGGTCTATGGCTACACCTTC. Its translation is CAYQQGAVYGYTF.

Here the CDR3 DNA reads TGCGCCAGCAGCCAAGAATACAGTCCCTCTGGAAACACCATATATTTT. Translated: CASSQEYSPSGNTIYF. This chain links TRBV4-1 with TRBJ1-3, with D unresolved. There are 16 residues in the CDR3. Deletions cut 0 bases from V and 0 bases from J, with 9 bases between. Germline V gives CDR1 MGHRA, CDR2 YSYEKL.

V is TRBV6-6 and J is TRBJ1-5; D not certain. With 7 bases removed from V and 9 bases from J, the gap between germline ends came to 13 bases. Per the germline V gene, CDR1 is MNHNY and CDR2 is SVGAGI (reference sequence). The CDR3 loop spans 12 amino acids. The CDR3 protein is CASTVLTGPQHF. The CDR3 bases are TGTGCCAGCACAGTCCTCACGGGGCCCCAGCATTTT.